This is a list of T cell receptor beta chains from one sample in a study of T cells after yellow fever vaccination. Each CDR3 protein gets one entry after TCRdb re-called the 5' RACE reads with MiXCR. The table lists around 320,000 distinct CDR3 sequences, 7.5% to 9.5% of them singletons, with approximately 3.3% in the top ten. The sample here was CD4+ T cells sorted from PBMCs, taken 5 days after the yellow fever booster vaccination. The receptors come from a man aged 18 to 30 who received the YFV17D yellow fever vaccine. The CDR3 runs from the conserved cysteine through the conserved F or W. Fields, in order: CDR3 DNA, CDR3 protein, D gene, V gene, J gene, clone size. A D gene is named only where the DNA matches it firmly. For some rows the clone size is stated as once, few or many, or as a class when expanded; others skip it.

DNA: TGTGCCAGCAGTGGGGGACAGGGATATAGCAATCAGCCCCAGCATTTT; CDR3: CASSGGQGYSNQPQHF; D: TRBD1; V: TRBV6-1; J: TRBJ1-5; size: NA
DNA: TGTGCCATCAGTAACAGGGGGACAACAGATACGCAGTATTTT; CDR3: CAISNRGTTDTQYF; D: TRBD1; V: TRBV10-3; J: TRBJ2-3; size: NA
DNA: TGTGCCAGCTTGTTATCAGGGGCGAACACTGAAGCTTTCTTT; CDR3: CASLLSGANTEAFF; D: NA; V: TRBV7-9; J: TRBJ1-1; size: few
DNA: TGCGCCAGCAGCTTGGGACAGCGGACGGGCGCTTTCTTT; CDR3: CASSLGQRTGAFF; D: NA; V: TRBV5-1; J: TRBJ1-1; size: NA
DNA: TGTGCCACCAGTGATTTCCGACAGGGGTGGGGCTACACCTTC; CDR3: CATSDFRQGWGYTF; D: TRBD1; V: TRBV24-1; J: TRBJ1-2; size: few
DNA: TGTGCCAGCAGTTTGGTCTTGGCGACAGGCGATCAGCCCCAGCATTTT; CDR3: CASSLVLATGDQPQHF; D: NA; V: TRBV12-3/TRBV12-4; J: TRBJ1-5; size: NA
DNA: TGCGCCAGCACGTCCAGTTTAAACACCGGGGAGCTGTTTTTT; CDR3: CASTSSLNTGELFF; D: NA; V: TRBV10-2; J: TRBJ2-2; size: NA
DNA: TGTGCAAGTCGCTTAGGAGGTGGTCGGGAGGAAAGCACAGATACGCAGTATTTT; CDR3: CASRLGGGREESTDTQYF; D: NA; V: TRBV12-2; J: TRBJ2-3; size: NA
DNA: TGTGCCAGCAGACTGGGACAGGGGACCGGGGAGCTGTTTTTT; CDR3: CASRLGQGTGELFF; D: TRBD1; V: TRBV5-4; J: TRBJ2-2; size: NA
DNA: TGTGCCACCAGCAGACCGAACACCGGGGAGCTGTTTTTT; CDR3: CATSRPNTGELFF; D: NA; V: TRBV24-1; J: TRBJ2-2; size: NA
DNA: TGTGCCAGCAGCCAAAATTCAGCCCCCCAAGAGACCCAGTACTTC; CDR3: CASSQNSAPQETQYF; D: NA; V: TRBV3-1; J: TRBJ2-5; size: many
DNA: TGCGCCAGCAGCCAGGGTCAGGGAACTCGAAACACTGAAGCTTTCTTT; CDR3: CASSQGQGTRNTEAFF; D: NA; V: TRBV4-3; J: TRBJ1-1; size: NA
DNA: TGTGCCATCAGTGATTGGACAGGGGGCACAGATACGCAGTATTTT; CDR3: CAISDWTGGTDTQYF; D: TRBD1; V: TRBV10-3; J: TRBJ2-3; size: few
DNA: TGTGCCAGCAGCCGCAGCGGGGGGCAGACCCAGTACTTC; CDR3: CASSRSGGQTQYF; D: TRBD2; V: TRBV6-2/TRBV6-3; J: TRBJ2-5; size: few
DNA: TGTGCCAGCAGCCCCAACAGGGGGGTCTATGGCTACACCTTC; CDR3: CASSPNRGVYGYTF; D: TRBD1; V: TRBV7-2; J: TRBJ1-2; size: NA
DNA: TGTGCCAGCTTCACCAGTCTTGAATTGAGCGGCAATGAGCAGTTCTTC; CDR3: CASFTSLELSGNEQFF; D: NA; V: TRBV18; J: TRBJ2-1; size: few
DNA: TGTGCCAGCAGCCCAGGACAGGGGGGAAAACTGTTTTTT; CDR3: CASSPGQGGKLFF; D: TRBD1; V: TRBV7-2; J: TRBJ1-4; size: NA
DNA: TGTGCCATCAGGAGATTTAGCGGGGCGAACACCGGGGAGCTGTTTTTT; CDR3: CAIRRFSGANTGELFF; D: TRBD2; V: TRBV10-3; J: TRBJ2-2; size: many
DNA: TGCGCCAGCAGCCTCGACCAGGGGGATTCCAAAAACATTCAGTACTTC; CDR3: CASSLDQGDSKNIQYF; D: TRBD1; V: TRBV4-1; J: TRBJ2-4; size: many
DNA: TGCAGCGGCGGCATTTTGGACACCGGGGAGCTGTTTTTT; CDR3: CSGGILDTGELFF; D: NA; V: TRBV20-1; J: TRBJ2-2; size: NA
DNA: TGTGCCTGGAGTGTACGACTAGCGGGGGAGCAGTACTTC; CDR3: CAWSVRLAGEQYF; D: TRBD2; V: TRBV30; J: TRBJ2-7; size: NA
DNA: TGTGCCAGCAGACGACCGGGGGGCACAGATACGCAGTATTTT; CDR3: CASRRPGGTDTQYF; D: NA; V: TRBV7-2; J: TRBJ2-3; size: few